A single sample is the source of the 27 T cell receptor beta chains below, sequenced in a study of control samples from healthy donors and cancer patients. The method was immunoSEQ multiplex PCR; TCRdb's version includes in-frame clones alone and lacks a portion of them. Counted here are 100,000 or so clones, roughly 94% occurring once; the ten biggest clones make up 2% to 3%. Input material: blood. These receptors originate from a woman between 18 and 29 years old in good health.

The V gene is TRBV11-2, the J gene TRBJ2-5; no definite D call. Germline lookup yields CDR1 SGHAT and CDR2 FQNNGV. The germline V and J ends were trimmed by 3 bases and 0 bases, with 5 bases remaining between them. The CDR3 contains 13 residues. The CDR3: CASSLRYQETQYF. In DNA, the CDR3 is TGTGCCAGCAGCTTGAGGTACCAAGAGACCCAGTACTTC.

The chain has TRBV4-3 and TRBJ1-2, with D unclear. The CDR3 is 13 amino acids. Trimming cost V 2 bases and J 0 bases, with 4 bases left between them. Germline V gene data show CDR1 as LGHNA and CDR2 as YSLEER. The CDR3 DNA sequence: TGCGCCAGCAGCCAAAGCGCTAACTATGGCTACACCTTC. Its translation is CASSQSANYGYTF.

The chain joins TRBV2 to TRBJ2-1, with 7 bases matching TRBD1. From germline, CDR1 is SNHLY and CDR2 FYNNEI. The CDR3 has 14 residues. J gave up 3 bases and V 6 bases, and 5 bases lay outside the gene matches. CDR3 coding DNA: TGTGCCAGCAGCTTGACAGGGAACTACAATGAGCAGTTCTTC. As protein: CASSLTGNYNEQFF.

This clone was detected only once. The CDR3 DNA reads as TGCGCCAGCAAGTTCAGTCCCTACGAGCAGTACTTC. Its translation: CASKFSPYEQYF. The chain recombines TRBV23-1 with TRBJ2-7; no clear D gene. TRBV23-1 is flagged as an ORF with uncertain function. V lost 7 bases, J lost 2 bases, and 9 bases lay in between. The CDR3 has 12 amino acids.

This CDR3 reads CATSGQGIDEQYF. CDR3 DNA: TGTGCCACCAGCGGACAGGGAATAGACGAGCAGTACTTC. The rearrangement uses TRBV24-1 and TRBJ2-7, with 8 bases aligning to TRBD1. CDR3 size: 13 residues. The germline V gene encodes CDR1 KGHDR and CDR2 SFDVKD. Germline trimming cut 7 bases from V and 5 bases from J; bases unmatched to any gene: 6.

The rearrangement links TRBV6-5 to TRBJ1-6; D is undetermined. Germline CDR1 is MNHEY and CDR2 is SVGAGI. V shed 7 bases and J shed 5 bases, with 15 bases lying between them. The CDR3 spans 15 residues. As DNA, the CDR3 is TGTGCCAGCAAGATGGAGGTTCTCCATAATTCACCCCTCCACTTT. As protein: CASKMEVLHNSPLHF.

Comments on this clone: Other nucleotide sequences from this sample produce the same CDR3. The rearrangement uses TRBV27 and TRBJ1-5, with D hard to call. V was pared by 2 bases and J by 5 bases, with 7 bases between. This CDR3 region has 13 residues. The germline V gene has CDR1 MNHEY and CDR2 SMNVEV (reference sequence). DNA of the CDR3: TGTGCCAGCAGTTTAGTGTGGGATCAGCCCCAGCATTTT. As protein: CASSLVWDQPQHF.

The DNA of the CDR3 is TGTGCCAGCAGGGAGGGACAGGTCCCTGAAGCTTTCTTT. It yields the protein CASREGQVPEAFF. The J gene is TRBJ1-1, the V gene TRBV6-5; TRBD1 matches at 8 bases. Germline CDR1 reads MNHEY; CDR2 reads SVGAGI. The length of the CDR3 is 13 residues. Trimming cost V 6 bases and J 6 bases; bases outside gene matches: 6.

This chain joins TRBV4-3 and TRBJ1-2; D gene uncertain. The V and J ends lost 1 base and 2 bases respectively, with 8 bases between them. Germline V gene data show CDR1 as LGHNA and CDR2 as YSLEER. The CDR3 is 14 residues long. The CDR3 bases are TGCGCCAGCAGCCAAGGGGCCCTGAACTATGGCTACACCTTC. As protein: CASSQGALNYGYTF.

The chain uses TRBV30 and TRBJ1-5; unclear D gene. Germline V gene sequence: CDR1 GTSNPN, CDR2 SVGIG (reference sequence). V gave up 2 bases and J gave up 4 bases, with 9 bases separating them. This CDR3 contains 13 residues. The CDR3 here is CAWSSEGNQPQHF. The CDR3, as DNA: TGTGCCTGGAGTAGTGAGGGAAATCAGCCCCAGCATTTT. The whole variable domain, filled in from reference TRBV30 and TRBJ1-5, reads SQTIHQWPATLVQPVGSPLSLECTVEGTSNPNLYWYRQAAGRGLQLLFYSVGIGQISSEVPQNLSASRPQDRQFILSSKKLLLSDSGFYLCAWSSEGNQPQHFGDGTRLSIL.

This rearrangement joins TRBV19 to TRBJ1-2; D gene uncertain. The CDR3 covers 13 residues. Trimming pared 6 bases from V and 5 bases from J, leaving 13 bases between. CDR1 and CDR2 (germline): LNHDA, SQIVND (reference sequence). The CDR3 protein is CASSRGELYGYTF. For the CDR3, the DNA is TGTGCCAGTAGCCGGGGAGAATTGTATGGCTACACCTTC. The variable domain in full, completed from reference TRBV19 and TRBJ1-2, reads DGGITQSPKYLFRKEGQNVTLSCEQNLNHDAMYWYRQDPGQGLRLIYYSQIVNDFQKGDIAEGYSVSREKKESFPLTVTSAQKNPTAFYLCASSRGELYGYTFGSGTRLTVV.

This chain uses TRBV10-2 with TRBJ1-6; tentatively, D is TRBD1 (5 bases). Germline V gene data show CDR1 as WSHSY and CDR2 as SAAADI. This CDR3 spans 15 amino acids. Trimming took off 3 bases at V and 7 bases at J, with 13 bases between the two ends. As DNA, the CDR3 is TGCGCCAGCAGTGATGTTGGAGGGGAAAATTCACCCCTCCACTTT. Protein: CASSDVGGENSPLHF.

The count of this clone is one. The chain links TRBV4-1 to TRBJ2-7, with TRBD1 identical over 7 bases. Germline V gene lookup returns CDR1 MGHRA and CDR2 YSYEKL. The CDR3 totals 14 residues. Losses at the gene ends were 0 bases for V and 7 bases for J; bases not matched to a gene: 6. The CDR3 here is CASSQDVQGWEQYF. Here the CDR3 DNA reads TGCGCCAGCAGCCAAGATGTACAGGGGTGGGAGCAGTACTTC.

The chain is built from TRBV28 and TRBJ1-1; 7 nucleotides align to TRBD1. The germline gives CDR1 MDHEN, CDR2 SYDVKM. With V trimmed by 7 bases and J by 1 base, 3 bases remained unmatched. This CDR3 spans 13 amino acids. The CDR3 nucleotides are TGTGCCAGCATTAACAGGGGGAACACTGAAGCTTTCTTT. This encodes CASINRGNTEAFF.

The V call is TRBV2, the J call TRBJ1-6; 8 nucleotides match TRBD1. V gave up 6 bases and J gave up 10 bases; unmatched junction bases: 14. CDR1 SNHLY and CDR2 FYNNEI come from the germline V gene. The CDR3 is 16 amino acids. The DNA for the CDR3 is TGTGCCAGCAGAGACGACAGGGGATGGAGCGGATCACCCCTCCACTTT. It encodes CASRDDRGWSGSPLHF.

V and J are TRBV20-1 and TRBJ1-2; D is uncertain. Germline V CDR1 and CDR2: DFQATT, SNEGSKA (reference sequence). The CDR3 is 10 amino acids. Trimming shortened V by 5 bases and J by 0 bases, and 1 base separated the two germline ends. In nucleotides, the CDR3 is TGCAGTGCTTCTAACTATGGCTACACCTTC. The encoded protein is CSASNYGYTF.

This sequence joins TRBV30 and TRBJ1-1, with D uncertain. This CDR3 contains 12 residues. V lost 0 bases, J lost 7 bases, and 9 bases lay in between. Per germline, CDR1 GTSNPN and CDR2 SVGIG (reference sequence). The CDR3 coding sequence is TGTGCCTGGAGTGTAGGACCTGGTGAAGCTTTCTTT. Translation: CAWSVGPGEAFF.

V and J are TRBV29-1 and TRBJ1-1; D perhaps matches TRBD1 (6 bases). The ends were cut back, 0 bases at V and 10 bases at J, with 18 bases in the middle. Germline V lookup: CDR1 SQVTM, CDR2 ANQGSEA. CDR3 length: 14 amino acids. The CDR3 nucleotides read TGCAGCGTTGAAGATCTGGTACAGGGTCGAGGAGCTTTCTTT. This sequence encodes CSVEDLVQGRGAFF.

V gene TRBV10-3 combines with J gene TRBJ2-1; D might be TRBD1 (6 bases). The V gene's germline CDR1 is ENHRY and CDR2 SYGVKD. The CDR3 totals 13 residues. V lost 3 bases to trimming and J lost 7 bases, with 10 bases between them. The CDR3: CAISERGGNEQFF. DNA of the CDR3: TGTGCCATCAGTGAACGAGGGGGTAATGAGCAGTTCTTC.

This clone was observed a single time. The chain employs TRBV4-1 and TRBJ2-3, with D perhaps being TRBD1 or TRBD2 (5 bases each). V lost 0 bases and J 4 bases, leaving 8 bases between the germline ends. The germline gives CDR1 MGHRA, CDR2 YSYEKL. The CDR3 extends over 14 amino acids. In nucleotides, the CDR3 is TGCGCCAGCAGCCAAGATGTGGGGGCAGATACGCAGTATTTT. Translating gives CASSQDVGADTQYF.

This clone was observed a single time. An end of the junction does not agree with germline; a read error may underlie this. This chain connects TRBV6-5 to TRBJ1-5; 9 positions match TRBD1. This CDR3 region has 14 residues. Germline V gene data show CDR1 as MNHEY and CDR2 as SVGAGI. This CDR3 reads CASSSTGGNQPQHF. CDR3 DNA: TGTGCCAGCAGTTCCACAGGGGGCAACCAGCCCCAGCATTTT.

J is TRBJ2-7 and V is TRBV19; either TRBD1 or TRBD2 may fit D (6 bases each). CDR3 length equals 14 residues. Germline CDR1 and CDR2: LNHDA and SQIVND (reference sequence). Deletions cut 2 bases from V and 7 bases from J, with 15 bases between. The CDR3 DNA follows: TGTGCCAGTAGTATACGGGGGACACCACTGGAGCAGTACTTC. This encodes CASSIRGTPLEQYF.

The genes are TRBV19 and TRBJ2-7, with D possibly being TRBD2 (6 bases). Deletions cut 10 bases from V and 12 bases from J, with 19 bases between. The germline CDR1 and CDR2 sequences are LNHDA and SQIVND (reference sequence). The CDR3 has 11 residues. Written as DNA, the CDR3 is TGTGCCACCACGTCCCGGGAGCGGGCGTACTTC. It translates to CATTSRERAYF.

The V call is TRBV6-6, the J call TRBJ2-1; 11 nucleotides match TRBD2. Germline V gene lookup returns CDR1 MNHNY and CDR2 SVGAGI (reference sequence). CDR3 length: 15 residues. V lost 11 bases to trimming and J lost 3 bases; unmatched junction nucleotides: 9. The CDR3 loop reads CAGSPLAGGYNEQFF. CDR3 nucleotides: TGTGCCGGATCCCCCCTAGCGGGAGGCTACAATGAGCAGTTCTTC.

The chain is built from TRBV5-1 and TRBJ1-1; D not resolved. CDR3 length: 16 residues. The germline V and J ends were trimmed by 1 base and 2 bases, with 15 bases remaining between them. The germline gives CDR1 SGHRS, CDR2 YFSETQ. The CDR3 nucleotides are TGCGCCAGCAGCTTGTTATTGGGTCCCCTCAACACTGAAGCTTTCTTT. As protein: CASSLLLGPLNTEAFF.

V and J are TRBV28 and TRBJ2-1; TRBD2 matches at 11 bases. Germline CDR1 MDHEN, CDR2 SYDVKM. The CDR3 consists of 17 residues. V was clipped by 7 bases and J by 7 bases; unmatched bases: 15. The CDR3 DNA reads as TGTGCCAGCAAGGCCCTACTAGGACTAGCGGGTGTGAATGAGCAGTTCTTC. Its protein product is CASKALLGLAGVNEQFF. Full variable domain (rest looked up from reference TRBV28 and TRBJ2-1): DVKVTQSSRYLVKRTGEKVFLECVQDMDHENMFWYRQDPGLGLRLIYFSYDVKMKEKGDIPEGYSVSREKKERFSLILESASTNQTSMYLCASKALLGLAGVNEQFFGPGTRLTVL.

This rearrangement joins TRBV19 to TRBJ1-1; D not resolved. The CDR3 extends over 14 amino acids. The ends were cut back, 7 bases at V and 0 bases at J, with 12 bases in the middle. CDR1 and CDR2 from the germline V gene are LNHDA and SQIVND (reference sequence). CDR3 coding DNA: TGTGCCAGTACCATGGGCAGGTTGAACACTGAAGCTTTCTTT. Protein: CASTMGRLNTEAFF.